This entry describes one TCR beta chain. This record belongs to a study of Tregs in tolerant kidney transplant recipients. This CDR3 contains 20 residues. V shed 5 bases, J shed 0 bases, and the junction held 18 bases outside the gene matches. Germline V gene sequence: CDR1 KGHSH, CDR2 LQKENI. Measured with immunoSEQ multiplex PCR; TCRdb has only the in-frame clones, and not every one. The table lists about 240,000 clones, about 80% of them singletons. The sequence was obtained from a human donor in good health. Material: CD4+ T cells from blood. The chain combines TRBV18 with TRBJ2-3, with 9 nucleotides matching TRBD1. Written as DNA, the CDR3 is TGTGCCAGCTCATCATGGACAGGGGATTCAGCCCCTGCTAGCACAGATACGCAGTATTTT. Translated, it gives CASSSWTGDSAPASTDTQYF.